Shown below are 12 T cell receptor beta chains from a single sample sequenced in a study of vaccination and CD4 T cells after COVID-19. Sequenced with the Oncomine TCR Beta short-read assay was DNA taken from cultured CD4+ T cells. MiXCR, applied by TCRdb to the PCR reads, yields one record per CDR3 protein. Of about 18,000 distinct CDR3 sequences detected, around 50% appear once; the ten largest clones hold around 7%. The antigens these receptors bind are not known. The treatment here: roughly 10-day PBMC culture with coronavirus spike peptide pools or control peptides (ViraFEST assay). Sample: CD4+ T cells from blood, cultured in vitro, taken before SARS-CoV-2 vaccination. These receptors came from a human donor who had recovered from COVID-19.

The chain recombines TRBV7-9 with TRBJ2-1, with D possibly matching TRBD2 (5 bases). V shed 5 bases and J shed 2 bases, with 19 bases lying between them. The germline V gene encodes CDR1 SEHNR and CDR2 FQNEAQ (reference sequence). The CDR3 loop spans 17 amino acids. DNA of the CDR3: TGTGCCAGCAGCCACACCGGGGTTGGACCAACCTACAATGAGCAGTTCTTC. It encodes CASSHTGVGPTYNEQFF.

The gene calls are TRBV7-8 and TRBJ2-7, with D unclear. The CDR3 totals 16 residues. CDR1 SGHVS and CDR2 FQNEAQ come from the germline V gene. Trimming cost V 5 bases and J 0 bases, with 17 bases left between them. CDR3 loop: CASSPEPLSLSYEQYF. CDR3 coding DNA: TGTGCCAGCAGCCCAGAGCCGTTATCACTCTCCTACGAGCAGTACTTC. Looking up the rest from reference TRBV7-8 and TRBJ2-7 gives the full variable domain: GAGVSQSPRYKVAKRGQDVALRCDPISGHVSLFWYQQALGQGPEFLTYFQNEAQLDKSGLPSDRFFAERPEGSVSTLKIQRTQQEDSAVYLCASSPEPLSLSYEQYFGPGTRLTVT.

This clonotype came up a few times. The gene calls are TRBV20-1 and TRBJ2-5; the match to TRBD2 covers 11 bases. The V segment lost 5 bases and the J segment 2 bases; nucleotides outside the gene matches: 10. Germline loops: CDR1 DFQATT, CDR2 SNEGSKA (reference sequence). The CDR3 covers 16 residues. This CDR3 reads CSALPPRLAGQETQYF. As DNA, the CDR3 is TGCAGTGCTCTCCCCCCCCGACTAGCGGGACAAGAGACCCAGTACTTC.

The V and J genes are TRBV20-1 and TRBJ2-5; D gene ambiguous. The CDR3 is 12 amino acids. The germline V and J ends were trimmed by 3 bases and 5 bases, with 10 bases remaining between them. The V gene's germline CDR1 is DFQATT and CDR2 SNEGSKA (reference sequence). CDR3 in amino acids: CSASDLVETQYF. The CDR3 region has the DNA TGCAGTGCTAGTGACCTCGTGGAGACCCAGTACTTC.

The chain couples TRBV2 to TRBJ1-5; 9 nucleotides line up with TRBD1. J was trimmed by 3 bases and V by 1 base; bases with no gene match: 1. This CDR3 has 15 amino acids. Germline V gene data show CDR1 as SNHLY and CDR2 as FYNNEI. CDR3 amino acids: CASSEGDRANQPQHF. The CDR3 region has the DNA TGTGCCAGCAGTGAAGGGGACAGGGCCAATCAGCCCCAGCATTTT.

The rearrangement uses TRBV6-7 and TRBJ1-5; 8 bases align to TRBD1. TRBV6-7 is an ORF, and what it does is uncertain. This CDR3 comprises 18 residues. V trimming: 2 bases; J trimming: 1 base; junction bases outside the gene matches: 10. The CDR3 sequence: CASSYPLPRQGSNQPQHF. The DNA of the CDR3 is TGTGCCAGCAGTTACCCATTACCCCGACAGGGGAGCAATCAGCCCCAGCATTTT.

The chain employs TRBV29-1 and TRBJ1-1; no clear D gene. V lost 6 bases, J lost 5 bases, and 16 bases lay in between. The CDR3 has 13 residues. Per the germline V gene, CDR1 is SQVTM and CDR2 is ANQGSEA. CDR3: CSVARALRTEAFF. CDR3 coding DNA: TGCAGCGTGGCCCGGGCCCTTCGGACTGAAGCTTTCTTT.

J is TRBJ2-7 and V is TRBV2; no reliable D call. The CDR3 is made up of 15 amino acids. CDR1 is SNHLY and CDR2 is FYNNEI in the germline V gene. Trimming removed 1 base at V and 3 bases at J, with 13 bases between. CDR3 in amino acids: CASSEETRRNYEQYF. In DNA, the CDR3 is TGTGCCAGCAGTGAAGAGACGCGTAGGAACTACGAGCAGTACTTC. Full variable domain (remainder filled in from reference TRBV2 and TRBJ2-7): EPEVTQTPSHQVTQMGQEVILRCVPISNHLYFYWYRQILGQKVEFLVSFYNNEISEKSEIFDDQFSVERPDGSNFTLKIRSTKLEDSAMYFCASSEETRRNYEQYFGPGTRLTVT.

The genes are TRBV27 and TRBJ2-2; 7 nucleotides match TRBD2. CDR3 size: 13 residues. With V trimmed by 8 bases and J by 7 bases, 7 bases remained unmatched. Germline loops: CDR1 MNHEY, CDR2 SMNVEV (reference sequence). The CDR3 loop reads CASGRLAGGELFF. CDR3 nucleotides: TGTGCCAGCGGAAGACTAGCTGGCGGGGAGCTGTTTTTT.

The chain combines TRBV6-1 with TRBJ1-3; 7 bases are shared with TRBD1. The germline V gene has CDR1 MNHNS and CDR2 SASEGT. Losses at the gene ends were 4 bases for V and 0 bases for J; bases not matched to a gene: 0. CDR3 length: 14 residues. DNA for the CDR3: TGTGCCAGCAGTGCAGGGGGCTCTGGAAACACCATATATTTT. This translates into CASSAGGSGNTIYF.

This clonotype has more than one count but fewer than ten. The chain has TRBV30 and TRBJ2-5; D not resolved. The length of the CDR3 is 15 residues. The germline V gene has CDR1 GTSNPN and CDR2 SVGIG (reference sequence). The V and J ends lost 1 base and 1 base respectively, with 13 bases between them. CDR3 loop: CAWSALDRIQETQYF. CDR3 nucleotides: TGTGCCTGGAGTGCTTTGGACCGAATCCAAGAGACCCAGTACTTC. The full variable domain, in which reference TRBV30 and TRBJ2-5 provide the parts outside the CDR3, is SQTIHQWPATLVQPVGSPLSLECTVEGTSNPNLYWYRQAAGRGLQLLFYSVGIGQISSEVPQNLSASRPQDRQFILSSKKLLLSDSGFYLCAWSALDRIQETQYFGPGTRLLVL.

This clonotype has just one count. J is TRBJ1-2 and V is TRBV12-3 or TRBV12-4; D gene uncertain. Trimming cost V 1 base and J 4 bases, with 7 bases left between them. CDR3 length equals 13 residues. In DNA form, the CDR3 reads TGTGCCAGCAGTTTAGGGGGAACCTATGGCTACACCTTC. Amino acids: CASSLGGTYGYTF.